This note documents a single T cell receptor beta chain sequence. There is no known antigen for this receptor. No quality values exist for individual bases; no much larger clone is one base distant. The CDR3 measures 12 amino acids from cysteine to phenylalanine. Only the CDR3 part of the read is kept: 36 bases, read in frame from the first base. Trimmed from V: 7 bases; trimmed from J: 8 bases; junction bases lacking a gene match: 3. The germline V gene (reference sequence) specifies LNHDA as CDR1 and SQIVND as CDR2. TCRbeta CDR3 regions were amplified from genomic DNA by means of the immunoSEQ Assay, a bias-controlled multiplex PCR. For the original study's pipeline: The number of nucleated cells in each sample was estimated by amplification of reference gene primers within the assay. Sequence reads were collapsed and filtered to measure the absolute abundance of every unique TCRbeta CDR3 rearrangement. For each sample, productive Simpson clonality was calculated as the square root of Simpson's diversity index across productive rearrangements. Sourced from immuneACCESS, this table was stored by TCRdb with only in-frame sequences that have V and J called. A share of the clones is absent; for the studies checked, an unresolved V gene accounts for under half, and the remainder has no known explanation. V, J and clone size reflect that table, while D and trimming were determined from the DNA. Present in this sample are around 150,000 clones, 70% to 90% of which were seen just once. About 5% of the sample goes to the ten largest clones.

This sample was taken from a study of blood T cell repertoires in COVID-19 (dated by TCRdb to 2019 to 2021). Regarding the complete study: Samples covering the acute and convalescent phases of COVID-19 were provided by collaborators in the United States, Italy and Spain. The material from the prospective study consisted of cDNA or gDNA derived from T cells, B-cell-depleted T cells, or PBMCs. The dataset comprised deeply sampled blood TCRbeta repertoires from subjects exposed to, actively infected with, or recovered from COVID-19. A freely available public database, intended as a resource for researchers studying the immune response to SARS-CoV-2, is where the repertoires were released. Samples came from the ongoing ImmuneRACE study (first 160 participants) plus 1,254 subjects from 6 global collaborators. The sample metadata nearly always contained a de-identified subject ID, COVID-19 status, age in years and sex. Where HLA class I and class II types were available, the types were taken from metadata supplied by the sample provider, not from assay-based typing. What the research found in general, with its limitations: The amount of clinical and demographic metadata varied by source and participant and was provided uncurated.

The collaborating institutions used their own protocols to collect whole blood in K2EDTA tubes. For TCRbeta analysis, collaborators shipped samples in one of three forms: frozen whole blood, isolated PBMCs, or DNA extracted from either of those sample types. The sample was peripheral blood. This TCR was sampled from a human donor in a cohort sampled during active COVID-19. The V and J segments used are TRBV19 and TRBJ2-2, with TRBD1 matching 8 junction bases. This receptor has the CDR3 CASNYRGGELFF. The nucleotides are TGTGCCAGTAACTACAGGGGGGGGGAGCTGTTTTTT.